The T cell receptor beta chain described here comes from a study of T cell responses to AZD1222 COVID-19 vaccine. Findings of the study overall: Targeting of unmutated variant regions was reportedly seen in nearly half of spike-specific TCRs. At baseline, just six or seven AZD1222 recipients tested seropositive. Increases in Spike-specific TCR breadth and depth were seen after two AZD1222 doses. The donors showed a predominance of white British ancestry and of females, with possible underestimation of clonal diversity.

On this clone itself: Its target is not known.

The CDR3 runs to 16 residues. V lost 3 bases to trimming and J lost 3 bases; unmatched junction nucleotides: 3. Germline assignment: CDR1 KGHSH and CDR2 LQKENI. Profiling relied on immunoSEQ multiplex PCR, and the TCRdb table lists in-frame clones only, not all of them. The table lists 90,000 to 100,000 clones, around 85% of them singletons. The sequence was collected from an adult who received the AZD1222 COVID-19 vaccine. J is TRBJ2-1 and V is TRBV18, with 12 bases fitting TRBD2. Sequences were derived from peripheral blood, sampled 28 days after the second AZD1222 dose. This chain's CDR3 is CASSPPSGGDYNEQFF. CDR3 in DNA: TGTGCCAGCTCACCCCCTAGCGGGGGGGACTACAATGAGCAGTTCTTC.